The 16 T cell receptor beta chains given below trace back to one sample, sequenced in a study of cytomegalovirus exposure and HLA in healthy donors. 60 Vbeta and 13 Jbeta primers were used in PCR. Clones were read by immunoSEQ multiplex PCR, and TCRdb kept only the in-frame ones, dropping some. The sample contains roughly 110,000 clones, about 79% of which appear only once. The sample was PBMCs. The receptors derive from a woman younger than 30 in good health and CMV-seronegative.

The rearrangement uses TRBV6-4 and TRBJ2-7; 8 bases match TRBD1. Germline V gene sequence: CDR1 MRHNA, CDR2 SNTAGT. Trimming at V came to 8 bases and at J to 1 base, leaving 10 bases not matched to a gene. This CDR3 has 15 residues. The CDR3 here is CASSHSRTGSYEQYV. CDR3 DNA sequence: TGTGCCAGCTCCCACTCGCGGACAGGGTCCTACGAGCAGTACGTC.

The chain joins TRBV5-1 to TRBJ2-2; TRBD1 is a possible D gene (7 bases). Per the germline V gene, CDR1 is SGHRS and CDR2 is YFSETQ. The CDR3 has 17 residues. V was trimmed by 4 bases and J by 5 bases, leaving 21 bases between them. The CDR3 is CASSPRQGAGFTGELFF. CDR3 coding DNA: TGCGCCAGCAGCCCGAGACAGGGTGCGGGGTTTACCGGGGAGCTGTTTTTT.

The chain's CDR3 is CASSISSGRAFEQYF. CDR3 sequence (DNA): TGTGCCAGTAGTATATCTAGCGGGAGGGCCTTCGAGCAGTACTTC. This chain joins TRBV19 and TRBJ2-7, with 12 bases matching TRBD2. This CDR3 has 15 amino acids. In germline, CDR1 is LNHDA, CDR2 SQIVND (reference sequence). V gave up 2 bases and J gave up 6 bases; unmatched junction bases: 5.

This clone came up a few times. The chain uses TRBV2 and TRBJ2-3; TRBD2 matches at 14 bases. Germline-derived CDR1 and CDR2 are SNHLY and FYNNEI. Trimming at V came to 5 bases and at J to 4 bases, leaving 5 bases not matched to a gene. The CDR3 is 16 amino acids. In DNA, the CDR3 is TGTGCCAGCAGTTTTGGGACTAGCGGGAGTGCAGATACGCAGTATTTT. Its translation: CASSFGTSGSADTQYF.

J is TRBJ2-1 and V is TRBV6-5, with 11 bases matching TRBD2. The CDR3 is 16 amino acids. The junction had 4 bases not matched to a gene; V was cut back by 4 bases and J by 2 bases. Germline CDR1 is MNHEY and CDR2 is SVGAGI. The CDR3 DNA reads TGTGCCAGCAGTTTACTAGCGGGAGCGCCCTACAATGAGCAGTTCTTC. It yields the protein CASSLLAGAPYNEQFF.

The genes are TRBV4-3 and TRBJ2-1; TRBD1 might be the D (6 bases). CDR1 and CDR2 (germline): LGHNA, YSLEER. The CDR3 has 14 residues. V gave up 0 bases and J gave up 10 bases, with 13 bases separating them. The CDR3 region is CASSQEDYGTEQFF. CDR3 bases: TGCGCCAGCAGCCAAGAAGATTATGGGACAGAGCAGTTCTTC.

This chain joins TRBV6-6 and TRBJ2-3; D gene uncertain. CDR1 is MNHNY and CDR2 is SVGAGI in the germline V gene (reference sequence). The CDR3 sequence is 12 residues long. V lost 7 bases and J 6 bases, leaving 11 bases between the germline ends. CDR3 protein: CASTPTQDTQYF. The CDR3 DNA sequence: TGTGCCAGCACCCCGACTCAGGATACGCAGTATTTT.

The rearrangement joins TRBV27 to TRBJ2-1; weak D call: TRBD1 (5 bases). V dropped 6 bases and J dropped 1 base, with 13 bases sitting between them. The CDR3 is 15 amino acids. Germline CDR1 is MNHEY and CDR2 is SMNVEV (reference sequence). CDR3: CASSRSAGSYNEQFF. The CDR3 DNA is TGTGCCAGCAGCCGGTCGGCAGGGTCCTACAATGAGCAGTTCTTC.

The CDR3: CASSPGGGGTGELFF. The CDR3 DNA reads TGTGCCAGCAGCCCGGGCGGGGGGGGCACCGGGGAGCTGTTTTTT. The chain links TRBV11-2 to TRBJ2-2, with TRBD2 matching 9 bases. Germline CDR1 reads SGHAT; CDR2 reads FQNNGV. There are 15 residues in the CDR3. The V and J ends lost 5 bases and 4 bases, in that order; junction bases with no gene match: 5.

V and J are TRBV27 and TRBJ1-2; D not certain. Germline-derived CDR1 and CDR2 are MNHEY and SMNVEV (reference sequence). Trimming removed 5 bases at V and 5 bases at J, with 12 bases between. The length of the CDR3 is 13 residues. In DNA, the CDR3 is TGTGCCAGCAGTGGGGAGGGAGGATATGGCTACACCTTC. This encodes CASSGEGGYGYTF.

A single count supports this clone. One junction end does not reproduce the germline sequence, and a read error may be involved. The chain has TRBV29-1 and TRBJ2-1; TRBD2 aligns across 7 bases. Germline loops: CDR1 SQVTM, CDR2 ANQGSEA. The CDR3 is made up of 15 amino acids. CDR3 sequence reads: CIVEGLAGVYNEQFF. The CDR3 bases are TGCATCGTTGAGGGCCTCGCGGGAGTTTACAATGAGCAGTTCTTC.

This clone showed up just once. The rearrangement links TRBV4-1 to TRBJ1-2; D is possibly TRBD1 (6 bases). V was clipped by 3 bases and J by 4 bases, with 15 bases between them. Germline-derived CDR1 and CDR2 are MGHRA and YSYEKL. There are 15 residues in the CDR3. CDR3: CASSHLGGVAYGYTF. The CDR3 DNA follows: TGCGCCAGCAGCCACCTAGGGGGGGTGGCCTATGGCTACACCTTC.

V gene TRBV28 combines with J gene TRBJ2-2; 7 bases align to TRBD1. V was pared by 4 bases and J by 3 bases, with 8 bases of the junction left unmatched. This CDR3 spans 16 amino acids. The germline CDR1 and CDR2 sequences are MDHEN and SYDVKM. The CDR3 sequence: CASSSRGREDTGELFF. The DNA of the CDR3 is TGTGCCAGCAGTTCAAGGGGGCGCGAGGACACCGGGGAGCTGTTTTTT.

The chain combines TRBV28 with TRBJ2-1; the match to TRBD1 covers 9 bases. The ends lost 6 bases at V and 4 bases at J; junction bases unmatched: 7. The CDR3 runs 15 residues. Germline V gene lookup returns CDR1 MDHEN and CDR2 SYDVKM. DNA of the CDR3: TGTGCCAGCAGCCCGGGACAGGGCCTTTACAATGAGCAGTTCTTC. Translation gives CASSPGQGLYNEQFF.

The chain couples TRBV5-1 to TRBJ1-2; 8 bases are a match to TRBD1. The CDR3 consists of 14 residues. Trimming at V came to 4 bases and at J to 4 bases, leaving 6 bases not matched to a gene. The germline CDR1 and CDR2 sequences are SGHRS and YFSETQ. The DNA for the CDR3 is TGCGCCAGCAGCGATGACAGGGGCGGCTATGGCTACACCTTC. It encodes CASSDDRGGYGYTF.

The CDR3, as DNA: TGTGCCAGCAGCTTGGGGCTAGCGGGAGGGCCACGGAATGAGCAGTTCTTC. This translates into CASSLGLAGGPRNEQFF. The chain uses TRBV5-4 and TRBJ2-1; 12 nucleotides agree with TRBD2. Germline CDR1 reads SGHNT; CDR2 reads YYREEE (reference sequence). The V segment lost 0 bases and the J segment 7 bases; nucleotides outside the gene matches: 8. CDR3 length equals 17 residues.